The clone carrying this TCR beta chain is a singleton in its sample. The record originates from a study of shared clonotypes between healthy human individuals. Whole-study context: Each donor's CD8 memory used one plate, CD8 naive two, each CD4 subset three.

As processed by the authors: ImmunoSEQ supplied junction-only sequences lacking quality scores, so filtering was different. The repertoire was sequenced with immunoSEQ multiplex PCR; TCRdb's copy has only in-frame clones and lacks some. V, J and clone size derive from that table, while D and trimming were established from the DNA sequence. The sample contains over a million clones, around 97% of which appear only once. V dropped 4 bases and J dropped 1; count of bases not matched to a gene: 4. The CDR3 is 14 residues long. The germline V gene has CDR1 SQVTM and CDR2 ANQGSEA. The sample comprised naive CD4+ T cells sorted from blood. The subset is: CD45RA+ positively selected. This clonotype was sampled from a man aged 25 to 45 in good health. The gene calls are TRBV29-1 and TRBJ2-3; 8 bases agree with TRBD2. The CDR3 region is CSVVGLAGTDTQYF. CDR3 bases: TGCAGCGTTGTCGGACTAGCCGGCACAGATACGCAGTATTTT.